A selection of T cell receptor beta chains follows, all from one sample in a study of Tregs in tolerant kidney transplant recipients. Here immunoSEQ multiplex PCR was the method, and the copy in TCRdb shows in-frame clones only, minus some. The sample contains about 120,000 clones, around 94% of which appear only once. The sample consisted of CD4+ T cells from blood. Receptors originate from a human donor in good health. The CDR3 runs from the conserved cysteine through the conserved F or W. The D gene is left open where the match is weak. Only part of the rows carry a size: once, few, many, or a class if the clone is expanded.

. TRBJ2-3 . TRBV5-8 TGTGCCAGCAGCCTAATAGGGGGGGCGACAGATACGCAGTATTTT CASSLIGGATDTQYF
. TRBJ2-3 . TRBV4-2 TGTGCCAGCAGCGAGGGGGGCGCCGGGGCAGATACGCAGTATTTT CASSEGGAGADTQYF
. TRBJ1-1 . TRBV10-2 TGCGCCAGCAGATCACAGAAGAACACTGAAGCTTTCTTT CASRSQKNTEAFF
. TRBJ1-1 once TRBV19 TGTGCCAGTAGTGTGGAACAGGGCGGGAACACTGAAGCTTTCTTT CASSVEQGGNTEAFF
. TRBJ2-3 . TRBV12-2 TGTGCAAGTCGCTTAGCGTTTAGGTGCTCCGGGGGCGGGGGCACAGATACGCAGTATTTT CASRLAFRCSGGGGTDTQYF
. TRBJ1-5 . TRBV10-3 TGTGCCATCAGTGAGCGGGGGGGCAATCAGCCCCAGCATTTT CAISERGGNQPQHF
. TRBJ2-1 . TRBV2 TGTGCCAGCGGAACATACAATGAGCAGTTCTTC CASGTYNEQFF
. TRBJ2-6 once TRBV11-2 TGTGCCAGCAGCCCTATCGCGCAGTTTGGGGCCAACGTCCTGACTTTC CASSPIAQFGANVLTF
. TRBJ1-1 few TRBV29-1 TGCAGCGTCGGGACGGGGTCTAACACTGAAGCTTTCTTT CSVGTGSNTEAFF
TRBD2 TRBJ2-5 . TRBV29-1 TGCAGCGTGAGGGGTAGCGGGCTTCAAGAGACCCAGTACTTC CSVRGSGLQETQYF